These 18 T cell receptor beta chains originate from one sample sequenced in a study of cytomegalovirus exposure and HLA in healthy donors. This table comes from immunoSEQ multiplex PCR, and its TCRdb copy is limited to in-frame clones, with some not included. The table has about 68,000 clones, about 90% seen once. The material sequenced was PBMCs. The receptor source for this set is a young man in good health and CMV-seronegative.

V usage is TRBV19 and J usage is TRBJ1-1; D possibly corresponds to TRBD1 (5 bases). CDR1 and CDR2 from the germline V gene are LNHDA and SQIVND (reference sequence). V lost 6 bases and J lost 6, with 26 bases in between. The CDR3 has 17 amino acids. The CDR3 spells CASSVQPGDLRISEAFF. CDR3 bases: TGTGCCAGTAGCGTTCAGCCGGGGGACTTACGGATATCTGAAGCTTTCTTT.

V usage is TRBV19 and J usage is TRBJ2-7; TRBD1 matches 9 bases. This CDR3 is built from 14 residues. CDR1 and CDR2 from the germline V gene are LNHDA and SQIVND (reference sequence). V lost 5 bases to trimming and J lost 1 base; unmatched junction nucleotides: 3. The CDR3: CASSSGTGSYEQYF. The CDR3 DNA reads as TGTGCCAGTAGTTCCGGGACAGGGTCCTACGAGCAGTACTTC. Supplemented by reference TRBV19 and TRBJ2-7, the full variable domain reads DGGITQSPKYLFRKEGQNVTLSCEQNLNHDAMYWYRQDPGQGLRLIYYSQIVNDFQKGDIAEGYSVSREKKESFPLTVTSAQKNPTAFYLCASSSGTGSYEQYFGPGTRLTVT.

The V gene is TRBV28, the J gene TRBJ2-7; possible D gene TRBD2, 6 bases. The CDR3 runs 12 residues. Germline V gives CDR1 MDHEN, CDR2 SYDVKM. Trimming removed 6 bases from V and 1 base from J, with 7 bases in between. The CDR3 loop is CASRRESYEQYF. CDR3 nucleotide sequence: TGTGCCAGCAGACGGGAGTCCTACGAGCAGTACTTC. The full variable domain, rest sourced from reference TRBV28 and TRBJ2-7, is DVKVTQSSRYLVKRTGEKVFLECVQDMDHENMFWYRQDPGLGLRLIYFSYDVKMKEKGDIPEGYSVSREKKERFSLILESASTNQTSMYLCASRRESYEQYFGPGTRLTVT.

This sequence joins TRBV6-4 and TRBJ2-1, with 7 bases lining up with TRBD2. CDR1 and CDR2 from the germline V gene are MRHNA and SNTAGT. The V gene end was trimmed by 6 bases and the J gene end by 6 bases; junction bases not matched to a gene: 8. The CDR3 length is 14 residues. The CDR3 bases are TGTGCCAGCAGCCCCGCGGGGACTACCAATGAGCAGTTCTTC. This encodes CASSPAGTTNEQFF.

The chain employs TRBV10-3 and TRBJ2-7, with D uncertain. The CDR3 extends over 11 amino acids. V dropped 11 bases and J dropped 0 bases, with 8 bases sitting between them. Looked up from germline, CDR1 is ENHRY and CDR2 is SYGVKD. The CDR3: CAVTSSYEQYF. In DNA, the CDR3 is TGTGCCGTCACCTCCTCCTACGAGCAGTACTTC.

The chain links TRBV12-5 to TRBJ2-3, with 7 bases aligning to TRBD1. The CDR3 totals 14 residues. Germline assignment: CDR1 LGHNT and CDR2 FRNRAP. V lost 5 bases, J lost 3 bases, and 5 bases stayed unmatched. For the CDR3, the DNA is TGTGCTAGTGGTACCCAACAGGGGACAGATACGCAGTATTTT. Translating it yields CASGTQQGTDTQYF.

This sequence joins TRBV28 and TRBJ2-7; no clear D. Trimming took 5 bases from V and 6 from J, leaving 8 bases between them. The CDR3 covers 11 residues. Looked up from germline, CDR1 is MDHEN and CDR2 is SYDVKM. In DNA form, the CDR3 reads TGTGCCAGCAGTCCCTCTCTCGAGCAGTACTTC. It translates to CASSPSLEQYF.

This chain joins TRBV18 and TRBJ2-1; 7 nucleotides align to TRBD2. From germline, CDR1 is KGHSH and CDR2 LQKENI. The CDR3 consists of 17 residues. Unmatched junction bases numbered 11, after V lost 1 base and J lost 5 bases. The CDR3 DNA reads as TGTGCCAGCTCACCACAGCTTAGCAGGGAGGGGAACAATGAGCAGTTCTTC. Translated, it gives CASSPQLSREGNNEQFF.

The chain joins TRBV13 to TRBJ2-3; D unclear. The CDR3 totals 12 residues. Germline loops: CDR1 PRHDT, CDR2 FYEKMQ (reference sequence). V dropped 2 bases and J dropped 6 bases, with 6 bases sitting between them. The CDR3 nucleotides are TGTGCCAGCAGCTTACCTAGGGATACGCAGTATTTT. This encodes CASSLPRDTQYF. Using reference TRBV13 and TRBJ2-3 for the parts outside the CDR3, the full variable domain is AAGVIQSPRHLIKEKRETATLKCYPIPRHDTVYWYQQGPGQDPQFLISFYEKMQSDKGSIPDRFSAQQFSDYHSELNMSSLELGDSALYFCASSLPRDTQYFGPGTRLTVL.

This chain uses TRBV21-1 with TRBJ1-1; TRBD1 was called by the table and not checked on the DNA. TRBV21-1 corresponds to a pseudogene. CDR3 size: 15 residues. CDR3 bases: TGTGCCAGCAGCAAAATTACCCGGGACACCACTGAAGCTTTCTTT. This translates into CASSKITRDTTEAFF.

The V call is TRBV5-1, the J call TRBJ1-4; 8 nucleotides match TRBD1. The CDR3 spans 20 residues. V lost 0 bases, J lost 0 bases, and 13 bases stayed unmatched. Germline-derived CDR1 and CDR2 are SGHRS and YFSETQ. Written as DNA, the CDR3 is TGCGCCAGCAGCTTGGAAGGGGGAGACAGGGGCAGTGCAACTAATGAAAAACTGTTTTTT. It translates to CASSLEGGDRGSATNEKLFF.

The J gene is TRBJ1-1, the V gene TRBV6-5; weak D call: TRBD1 (5 bases). V lost 2 bases and J lost 2, with 12 bases in between. CDR1 is MNHEY and CDR2 is SVGAGI in the germline V gene. The CDR3 is 15 residues long. The CDR3 protein is CASSYRGLHNTEAFF. As DNA, the CDR3 is TGTGCCAGCAGTTACCGGGGGTTACACAACACTGAAGCTTTCTTT.

The rearrangement joins TRBV18 to TRBJ2-7; D might be TRBD2 (5 bases). The CDR3 runs 14 residues. Trimming shortened V by 6 bases and J by 1 base, and 13 bases separated the two germline ends. Germline V gene lookup returns CDR1 KGHSH and CDR2 LQKENI. CDR3 residues: CASSRDGESYEQYF. The CDR3 DNA follows: TGTGCCAGCTCTCGAGACGGGGAGTCCTACGAGCAGTACTTC.

The rearrangement joins TRBV7-8 to TRBJ2-1, with D perhaps matching TRBD2 (5 bases). Germline values: CDR1 SGHVS, CDR2 FQNEAQ. Trimming removed 3 bases at V and 0 bases at J, with 15 bases between. The CDR3 length is 17 residues. The CDR3 sequence: CASSFLLGGHSYNEQFF. The CDR3 DNA follows: TGTGCCAGCAGCTTTCTGCTCGGCGGGCACTCCTACAATGAGCAGTTCTTC.

The chain couples TRBV18 to TRBJ1-2; the match to TRBD1 covers 7 bases. The CDR3 totals 17 residues. CDR1 is KGHSH and CDR2 is LQKENI in the germline V gene. The trim removed 3 bases at V and 5 bases at J, leaving 15 bases unmatched. For the CDR3, the DNA is TGTGCCAGCTCACCCTTAGGGAAGTCCGGGACAGAGTATGGCTACACCTTC. This encodes CASSPLGKSGTEYGYTF. Complete variable domain (other parts from reference TRBV18 and TRBJ1-2): NAGVMQNPRHLVRRRGQEARLRCSPMKGHSHVYWYRQLPEEGLKFMVYLQKENIIDESGMPKERFSAEFPKEGPSILRIQQVVRGDSAAYFCASSPLGKSGTEYGYTFGSGTRLTVV.

This chain uses TRBV4-3 with TRBJ1-3; no clear D. The length of the CDR3 is 14 residues. Germline V lookup: CDR1 LGHNA, CDR2 YSLEER. V lost 4 bases, J lost 0 bases, and 7 bases lay in between. The CDR3 spells CASSPNFSGNTIYF. As DNA, the CDR3 is TGCGCCAGCAGCCCAAATTTCTCTGGAAACACCATATATTTT.

The genes are TRBV27 and TRBJ1-2, with a possible D match to TRBD1 (6 bases). The CDR3 length is 16 residues. V lost 2 bases, J lost 4 bases, and 17 bases lay in between. Germline V CDR1 and CDR2: MNHEY, SMNVEV (reference sequence). The CDR3 nucleotides read TGTGCCAGCAGTTTAGACCCTCCCAGGGGCCCCTATGGCTACACCTTC. Amino acid sequence: CASSLDPPRGPYGYTF.

In DNA form, the CDR3 reads TGTGCCAGCAGCGTACGGGGGGCCGAGCAGTTCTTC. This sequence encodes CASSVRGAEQFF. The chain carries TRBV9 and TRBJ2-1, with D perhaps TRBD2 (7 bases). V was pared by 1 base and J by 10 bases, with 9 bases between. The germline V gene encodes CDR1 SGDLS and CDR2 YYNGEE. This CDR3 is 12 amino acids long.